The TCR beta chain under discussion was sequenced for a study of Graves' ophthalmopathy and Graves' hyperthyroidism. Germline values: CDR1 DFQATT, CDR2 SNEGSKA (reference sequence). The CDR3 totals 12 residues. Trimming took off 5 bases at V and 4 bases at J, with 9 bases between the two ends. Aged 18 to 65, hyperthyroidism patients had new diagnoses of under 2 months' duration. General observations from the study: Ophthalmopathy and stable hyperthyroidism were discriminated by a 13-signature model, with approximately 88% sensitivity and around 77% specificity.

This clonotype has ten or more counts. Its cognate antigen is unknown. RNA transcripts provided the template for amplifying TCR beta CDR3 regions. Following a first-round RT-PCR that used HTBI primers, a second-round multiplex PCR was carried out. Each CDR3 protein is one row after TCRdb ran MiXCR on the multiplex PCR reads. This sample yields 350,000 to 450,000 distinct CDR3 sequences, of which under 25% are seen a single time; around 3.1% belongs to the top ten. The chain couples TRBV20-1 to TRBJ1-5, with D hard to call. The TCR sequence derives from a woman in her late teens or twenties with stable Graves' hyperthyroidism. Material for sequencing was peripheral blood. CDR3 residues: CSALLGNQPQHF. In DNA form, the CDR3 reads TGCAGTGCTCTTCTTGGGAATCAGCCCCAGCATTTT.